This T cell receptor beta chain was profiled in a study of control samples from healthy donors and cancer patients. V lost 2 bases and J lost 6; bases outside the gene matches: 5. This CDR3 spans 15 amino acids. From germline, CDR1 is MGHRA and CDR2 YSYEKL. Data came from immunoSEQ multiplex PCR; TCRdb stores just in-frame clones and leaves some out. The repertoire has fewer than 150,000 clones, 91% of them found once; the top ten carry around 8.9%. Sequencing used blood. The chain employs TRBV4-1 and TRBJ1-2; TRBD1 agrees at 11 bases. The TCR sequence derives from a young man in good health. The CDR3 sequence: CASSQLPGQGDGYTF. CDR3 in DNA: TGCGCCAGCAGCCAACTACCGGGACAGGGGGATGGCTACACCTTC.